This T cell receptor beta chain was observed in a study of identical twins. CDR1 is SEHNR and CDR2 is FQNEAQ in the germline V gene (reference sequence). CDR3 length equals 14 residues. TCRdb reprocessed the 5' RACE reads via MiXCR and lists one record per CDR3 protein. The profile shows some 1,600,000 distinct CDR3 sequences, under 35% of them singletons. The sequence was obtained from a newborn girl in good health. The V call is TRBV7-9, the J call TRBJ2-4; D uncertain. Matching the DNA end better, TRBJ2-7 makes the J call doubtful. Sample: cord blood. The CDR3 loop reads CASSLSIKVNEQYF. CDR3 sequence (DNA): TGTGCCAGCAGCTTAAGTATAAAGGTCAACGAGCAGTACTTC.